This TCR beta chain is from a study of cytomegalovirus exposure and HLA in healthy donors. Study observations and caveats: Roughly uniform sequencing depth across donors was assumed, possibly incorrectly.

A multiplex PCR was run with 60 Vbeta primers and 13 Jbeta primers. Sequencing used immunoSEQ multiplex PCR; TCRdb keeps in-frame clones, though not all of them. The table records more than 100,000 clones, about three quarters of them present only once. As concerns this clone: Antigen: not known.

The CDR3 has 12 amino acids. V gave up 5 bases and J gave up 5 bases, with 9 bases separating them. Germline V CDR1 and CDR2: SEHNR, FQNEAQ (reference sequence). The TCR sequence derives from a woman aged 40 to 49 in good health and CMV-seropositive. The chain carries TRBV7-9 and TRBJ1-1; TRBD1 is a possible D gene (5 bases). Material for sequencing was PBMCs. CDR3 residues: CASSRGGTEAFF. In DNA form, the CDR3 reads TGTGCCAGCAGCCGGGGGGGAACTGAAGCTTTCTTT. The full variable domain, rest sourced from reference TRBV7-9 and TRBJ1-1, is DTGVSQNPRHKITKRGQNVTFRCDPISEHNRLYWYRQTLGQGPEFLTYFQNEAQLEKSRLLSDRFSAERPKGSFSTLEIQRTEQGDSAMYLCASSRGGTEAFFGQGTRLTVV.